This T cell receptor (beta chain) was captured in a study of blood T cell repertoires in COVID-19. Profiling relied on immunoSEQ multiplex PCR, and the TCRdb table lists in-frame clones only, not all of them. This sample has fewer than 200,000 clones, with 85% to 90% found just once. V was trimmed by 2 bases and J by 1 base, leaving 7 bases between them. This CDR3 comprises 14 residues. Looked up from germline, CDR1 is KGHDR and CDR2 is SFDVKD. Sequenced input: peripheral blood. J is TRBJ1-2 and V is TRBV24-1; no clear D gene. The clonotype originates from a man between 65 and 85 years old with active or convalescent COVID-19. The CDR3 DNA reads TGTGCCACCAGTGATTCGAGCCGTAACTATGGCTACACCTTC. It specifies CATSDSSRNYGYTF.